This T cell receptor beta chain is from a study of blood T cell repertoires in COVID-19. Looking at the study overall: COVID-19 samples from acute and convalescent phases originated in the United States, Italy and Spain.

The method was immunoSEQ multiplex PCR; TCRdb's version includes in-frame clones alone and lacks a portion of them. Of 110,000 to 150,000 clones listed, about 80% were seen once; the top ten hold 1.5% to 2%. Per germline, CDR1 MNHEY and CDR2 SMNVEV (reference sequence). Trimming removed 2 bases from V and 11 bases from J; junction bases left unmatched: 9. CDR3 length equals 15 residues. The clonotype originates from a woman in her late teens or twenties who had been exposed to COVID-19. The sequenced sample was PBMCs or T cells enriched from blood (not recorded which). The chain employs TRBV27 and TRBJ1-4; 9 bases match TRBD1. The CDR3 loop is CASSLNGDRALKLFF. CDR3 DNA: TGTGCCAGCAGTTTAAACGGGGACAGGGCGTTGAAACTGTTTTTT.